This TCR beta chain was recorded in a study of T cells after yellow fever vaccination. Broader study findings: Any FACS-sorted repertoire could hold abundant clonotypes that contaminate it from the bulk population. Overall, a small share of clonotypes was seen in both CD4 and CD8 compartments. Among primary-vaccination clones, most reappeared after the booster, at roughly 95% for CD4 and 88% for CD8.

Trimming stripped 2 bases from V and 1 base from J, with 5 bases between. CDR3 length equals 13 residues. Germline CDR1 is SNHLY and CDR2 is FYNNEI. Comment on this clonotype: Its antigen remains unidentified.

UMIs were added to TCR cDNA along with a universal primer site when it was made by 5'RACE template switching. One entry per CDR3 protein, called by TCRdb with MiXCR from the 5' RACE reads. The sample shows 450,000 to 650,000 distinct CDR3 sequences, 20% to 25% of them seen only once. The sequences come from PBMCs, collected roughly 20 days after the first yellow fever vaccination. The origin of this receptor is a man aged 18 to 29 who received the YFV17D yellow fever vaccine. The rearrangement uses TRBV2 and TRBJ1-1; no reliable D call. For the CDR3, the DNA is TGTGCCAGCAGTGAAATCCCGAACACTGAAGCTTTCTTT. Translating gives CASSEIPNTEAFF.